Described below is a single TCR beta chain sequence and its context. Libraries were prepared by immunoSEQ multiplex PCR; TCRdb keeps only in-frame clonotypes and omits some of them. Here the sample spans approximately 53,000 clones, approximately 83% being singletons. This sample stems from a study of blood T cell repertoires in COVID-19. CDR1 and CDR2 (germline): SGHRS, YFSETQ. V was shortened by 4 bases and J by 6 bases, with 16 bases between the two germline ends. CDR3 length: 15 amino acids. The J gene is TRBJ2-2, the V gene TRBV5-1, with D possibly TRBD1 on 6 matching bases. The sample comprised peripheral blood. The receptor's source is a man aged 35-49 years with acute or convalescent COVID-19. The CDR3 DNA sequence: TGCGCCAGCAGCCTAGGACAGACCCACGCCGGGGAGCTGTTTTTT. Protein product: CASSLGQTHAGELFF.